This T cell receptor beta chain was documented in a study of CD8+CD57+ T cells in acquired aplastic anemia. Study-level points and caveats: CD8+ Simpson's diversity showed no significant patient-control difference.

For this clonotype: The antigen remains unidentified.

Template material for TCR beta VDJ and CDR3 profiling consisted of genomic DNA. TCRdb processed the reads anew with MiXCR; each CDR3 protein has one entry. Found here are around 210,000 distinct CDR3 sequences, about 60% of them singletons; the top ten hold around 50%. Germline V gene lookup returns CDR1 LNHNV and CDR2 YYDKDF (reference sequence). Trimming shortened V by 5 bases and J by 1 base, and 15 bases separated the two germline ends. The CDR3 has 16 residues. Patients chosen for sequencing had CD8+CD57+ cells that had expanded, as shown by flow cytometry. What was sequenced was sorted CD4+, CD8+, or CD8+CD57+ T cells (not recorded which) from PBMCs. This TCR was sampled from a human donor with aplastic anemia. The gene calls are TRBV15 and TRBJ1-3; D is unclear. The CDR3 coding sequence is TGTGCCACCAGCTCAATCGGATGGGGTTCTGGAAACACCATATATTTT. Its translation is CATSSIGWGSGNTIYF.